These 19 T cell receptor beta chains originate from one sample sequenced in a study of spatial heterogeneity in lung cancer. Study findings and constraints: Expanded alpha and beta TCR counts within tumors tracked tumor mutation counts.

Their specific antigens are unknown. TCRdb fed the 5' RACE reads into MiXCR, producing one record per CDR3 protein. The table records 1,800 or so distinct CDR3 sequences, 5.2% of them present only once. Indicated time point: sample taken at primary tumor resection. This sample comprised lung tumor tissue, obtained at surgery. The receptors shown here come from a male donor with early-stage non-small cell lung cancer.

This clonotype rates as medium-sized (0.01 to 0.1%). The chain recombines TRBV29-1 with TRBJ2-1; D remains ambiguous. Germline CDR1 reads SQVTM; CDR2 reads ANQGSEA. The CDR3 is 10 residues long. Trimming took 7 bases from V and 9 from J, leaving 10 bases between them. DNA of the CDR3: TGCAGCGGGAAGACTTTTGAGCAGTTCTTC. It specifies CSGKTFEQFF.

In this sample, this clonotype is medium-sized (0.01 to 0.1%). The chain employs TRBV7-9 and TRBJ2-5; TRBD1 matches 8 bases. The CDR3 loop spans 14 amino acids. Germline V gene data show CDR1 as SEHNR and CDR2 as FQNEAQ (reference sequence). J lost 7 bases, V lost 8 bases, and 12 bases had no gene match. The CDR3 protein is CASEQGAISGTQYF. In nucleotides, the CDR3 is TGTGCCAGCGAGCAGGGGGCGATCTCGGGGACCCAGTACTTC.

By its share, this clonotype is medium-sized. V usage is TRBV18 and J usage is TRBJ2-1; D gene unclear. The CDR3 runs 17 residues. Germline values: CDR1 KGHSH, CDR2 LQKENI. Between the trimmed V and J ends, which lost 3 bases and 6 bases, there was a span of 21 bases. CDR3 coding DNA: TGTGCCAGCTCACCGGGTATCGATGCGGCGGACCGCAATGAGCAGTTCTTC. It specifies CASSPGIDAADRNEQFF. The complete variable domain, with remaining parts taken from reference TRBV18 and TRBJ2-1, reads NAGVMQNPRHLVRRRGQEARLRCSPMKGHSHVYWYRQLPEEGLKFMVYLQKENIIDESGMPKERFSAEFPKEGPSILRIQQVVRGDSAAYFCASSPGIDAADRNEQFFGPGTRLTVL.

Worth noting for this clonotype: The germline gene is not matched at one end of the junction; a read error may be the cause. The CDR3 loop is CARSGQDNVLTF. Here the CDR3 DNA reads TGTGCCAGAAGTGGACAGGACAACGTCCTGACTTTC. This chain links TRBV2 with TRBJ2-6; 7 bases are shared with TRBD1. This CDR3 contains 12 residues. From germline, CDR1 is SNHLY and CDR2 FYNNEI.

Within the sample, this clonotype is medium-sized. This chain uses TRBV20-1 with TRBJ2-7; D gene uncertain. The V gene lost 3 bases and the J gene lost 2 bases, with 17 bases spanning the gap. Germline CDR1 is DFQATT and CDR2 is SNEGSKA (reference sequence). This CDR3 region has 15 residues. The CDR3 spells CSARLLMGNPYEQYF. The CDR3 coding sequence is TGCAGTGCTAGGTTGTTGATGGGGAATCCCTACGAGCAGTACTTC.

By share of the sample, this clonotype is medium-sized. This chain joins TRBV24-1 and TRBJ2-4; D perhaps matches TRBD2 (5 bases). Trimming left V 2 bases short and J 5 bases short, with 12 bases between. The V gene's germline CDR1 is KGHDR and CDR2 SFDVKD. This CDR3 region has 15 residues. The CDR3 protein is CATSDSTTEQNIQYF. CDR3 DNA sequence: TGTGCCACCAGTGATTCGACTACCGAACAAAACATTCAGTACTTC.

By sample fraction, this clonotype is large (0.1 to 1%). The chain employs TRBV20-1 and TRBJ2-7, with 9 bases aligning to TRBD2. Germline trimming cut 1 base from V and 3 bases from J; bases unmatched to any gene: 1. Germline V CDR1 and CDR2: DFQATT, SNEGSKA (reference sequence). The CDR3 is 13 amino acids. The CDR3 spells CSARGTSDYEQYF. Written as DNA, the CDR3 is TGCAGTGCTAGAGGGACTAGCGACTACGAGCAGTACTTC.

This clonotype is classed as medium-sized. J is TRBJ2-6 and V is TRBV6-2 or TRBV6-3; D is uncertain. Germline CDR1 and CDR2: MNHEY and SVGEGT. V shed 0 bases and J shed 4 bases, with 13 bases lying between them. The CDR3 runs to 17 residues. CDR3 nucleotides: TGTGCCAGCAGTTACTCGAAGGCCGGGTCAGGGGCCAACGTCCTGACTTTC. Encoded protein: CASSYSKAGSGANVLTF.

This clonotype was recorded at least ten times. The rearrangement uses TRBV12-3 or TRBV12-4 and TRBJ2-5; D is unresolved. Trimming took 1 base from V and 1 from J, leaving 10 bases between them. There are 15 residues in the CDR3. CDR3 coding DNA: TGTGCCAGCAGTTTAGAGCAGTACCCCCAAGAGACCCAGTACTTC. It translates to CASSLEQYPQETQYF.

In its sample, this clonotype is medium-sized. The chain uses TRBV7-9 and TRBJ2-7, with 7 bases matching TRBD2. V gave up 5 bases and J gave up 2 bases; unmatched junction bases: 12. The CDR3 spans 16 residues. Germline V gene lookup returns CDR1 SEHNR and CDR2 FQNEAQ (reference sequence). The CDR3 reads CASSHSVGAGPYEQYF. The CDR3 coding sequence is TGTGCCAGCAGCCACTCGGTGGGAGCGGGACCCTACGAGCAGTACTTC.

There are many counts of this clonotype. This chain links TRBV7-9 with TRBJ2-5, with D perhaps TRBD2 (6 bases). CDR3 length equals 14 residues. CDR1 and CDR2 (germline): SEHNR, FQNEAQ (reference sequence). V was trimmed by 7 bases and J by 4 bases, leaving 16 bases between them. As DNA, the CDR3 is TGTGCCAGCACCCCCCGGAGGGCTAGAGAGACCCAGTACTTC. As protein: CASTPRRARETQYF.

The V gene is TRBV4-1, the J gene TRBJ2-5; possibly TRBD2 for D (6 bases). The CDR3 has 14 amino acids. The V and J ends lost 5 bases and 4 bases respectively, with 14 bases between them. Germline CDR1 reads MGHRA; CDR2 reads YSYEKL. The CDR3 here is CASSSPGLGETQYF. CDR3 bases: TGCGCCAGCAGCTCTCCGGGACTCGGAGAGACCCAGTACTTC.

In its sample, this clonotype is medium-sized. The gene calls are TRBV30 and TRBJ1-1; D might be TRBD1 (5 bases). V lost 4 bases and J lost 3, with 9 bases in between. Germline V gene lookup returns CDR1 GTSNPN and CDR2 SVGIG (reference sequence). This CDR3 spans 12 amino acids. CDR3 in DNA: TGTGCCTGGAAGGAACAGGACACTGAAGCTTTCTTT. Its translation: CAWKEQDTEAFF. Combining the CDR3 with reference TRBV30 and TRBJ1-1 gives the whole variable domain SQTIHQWPATLVQPVGSPLSLECTVEGTSNPNLYWYRQAAGRGLQLLFYSVGIGQISSEVPQNLSASRPQDRQFILSSKKLLLSDSGFYLCAWKEQDTEAFFGQGTRLTVV.

This clonotype is deemed medium-sized. This rearrangement joins TRBV20-1 to TRBJ1-5; maybe TRBD1 (5 bases). This CDR3 is 14 amino acids long. Looked up from germline, CDR1 is DFQATT and CDR2 is SNEGSKA (reference sequence). Trimming took 7 bases from V and 3 from J, leaving 16 bases between them. The CDR3 DNA sequence: TGCAGTGTCAGCGAAGGTGGGGCCAATCAGCCCCAGCATTTT. Its protein product is CSVSEGGANQPQHF.

This clonotype is classed as large (0.1 to 1%). The rearrangement joins TRBV28 to TRBJ1-4; D is possibly TRBD1 (6 bases). The CDR3 totals 13 residues. The V end lost 5 bases, the J end lost 14 bases, and 18 bases lay between the germline ends. The germline CDR1 and CDR2 sequences are MDHEN and SYDVKM. The CDR3 DNA sequence: TGTGCCAGCAGTCCCGACCCCGGACAGCAGCTGTTTTTT. This sequence encodes CASSPDPGQQLFF.

In its sample, this clonotype is medium-sized. The V and J genes are TRBV7-8 and TRBJ1-2; unclear D gene. Germline CDR1 and CDR2: SGHVS and FQNEAQ. The CDR3 has 13 residues. V lost 2 bases, J lost 2 bases, and 6 bases lay in between. The CDR3 protein is CASSLLTNYGYTF. DNA of the CDR3: TGTGCCAGCAGCTTACTCACCAACTATGGCTACACCTTC.

This clonotype counts as medium-sized. The chain carries TRBV29-1 and TRBJ2-5, with 8 bases aligning to TRBD1. This CDR3 has 13 amino acids. CDR1 SQVTM and CDR2 ANQGSEA come from the germline V gene. J lost 3 bases, V lost 7 bases, and 7 bases had no gene match. In DNA, the CDR3 is TGCAGCGCCGACAGGGGAGGCGAAGAGACCCAGTACTTC. It yields the protein CSADRGGEETQYF.

In this sample, this clonotype is medium-sized. This chain links TRBV6-5 with TRBJ2-2, with D unresolved. With 4 bases removed from V and 2 bases from J, the gap between germline ends came to 14 bases. This CDR3 has 16 residues. CDR1 is MNHEY and CDR2 is SVGAGI in the germline V gene. CDR3 sequence: CASSFDKALNTGELFF. As DNA, the CDR3 is TGTGCCAGCAGTTTTGATAAGGCCCTTAACACCGGGGAGCTGTTTTTT.

This clonotype qualifies as medium-sized. The rearrangement joins TRBV2 to TRBJ1-6; D unclear. The CDR3 consists of 16 residues. Trimming shortened V by 4 bases and J by 5 bases, and 15 bases separated the two germline ends. In germline, CDR1 is SNHLY, CDR2 FYNNEI. CDR3 nucleotides: TGTGCCAGCAGTGTGAGAGGGAATAGGGATAATTCACCCCTCCACTTT. It yields the protein CASSVRGNRDNSPLHF.